One sample yielded the 32 T cell receptor beta chains listed below, sequenced in a study of technical replicates of blood from several donors. TCRdb's table, derived via immunoSEQ multiplex PCR, lists solely in-frame clones and lacks some. There are around 61,000 clones in the sample; more than 75% occur only once, and 5% lies in the top ten. The sequencing input was PBMCs. The receptors stem from a human donor in good health. Some clones in this sample may be carry-over from other donors' samples.

The gene calls are TRBV7-9 and TRBJ2-5; 9 bases line up with TRBD2. V dropped 5 bases and J dropped 5; count of bases not matched to a gene: 9. The CDR3 length is 15 residues. CDR1 SEHNR and CDR2 FQNEAQ come from the germline V gene (reference sequence). The CDR3 coding sequence is TGTGCCAGCAGCGTAGATTTAGCGGGAGTTGAGACCCAGTACTTC. Translated, it gives CASSVDLAGVETQYF.

This chain connects TRBV6-4 to TRBJ2-1, with 8 nucleotides matching TRBD2. CDR1 and CDR2 from the germline V gene are MRHNA and SNTAGT. This CDR3 has 15 amino acids. J lost 0 bases, V lost 6 bases, and 4 bases had no gene match. CDR3: CASSPTSVSYNEQFF. CDR3 nucleotides: TGTGCCAGCAGCCCGACTAGCGTCTCCTACAATGAGCAGTTCTTC.

The rearrangement joins TRBV7-2 to TRBJ2-7, with a tentative D call TRBD2 (5 bases). This CDR3 region has 17 residues. V was shortened by 5 bases and J by 3 bases, with 23 bases between the two germline ends. CDR1 is SGHTA and CDR2 is FQGNSA in the germline V gene. The CDR3 region is CASSLGVRAVGDYEQYF. CDR3 bases: TGTGCCAGCAGCCTCGGAGTGCGAGCGGTAGGTGACTACGAGCAGTACTTC.

The CDR3 DNA sequence: TGTGCCAGCAGCTTAGCCCAGGGACTTAGCACAGATACGCAGTATTTT. Translating it yields CASSLAQGLSTDTQYF. The V gene is TRBV11-2, the J gene TRBJ2-3, with a weak D call TRBD2 (6 bases). Trimming left V 1 base short and J 0 bases short, with 11 bases between. The CDR3 spans 16 residues. CDR1 SGHAT and CDR2 FQNNGV come from the germline V gene.

This chain links TRBV1 with TRBJ1-2; the D call of TRBD1 is as the table states it, not checked on the DNA. TRBV1 is marked as a pseudogene. This CDR3 spans 14 amino acids. CDR3 in amino acids: CTSSQAYGTGENTF. The CDR3, as DNA: TGCACCAGCAGCCAAGCTTACGGGACAGGGGAAAACACCTTC.

The J gene is TRBJ2-7, the V gene TRBV6-1, with TRBD1 matching over 7 bases. After removal of 7 bases from V and 5 bases from J, the junction contained 5 bases not matched to a gene. CDR1 is MNHNS, CDR2 SASEGT, per germline. The CDR3 spans 12 residues. In DNA, the CDR3 is TGTGCCAGCAAGCCAGGGGGAAACGAGCAGTACTTC. Amino acids: CASKPGGNEQYF.

J is TRBJ2-7 and V is TRBV6-5, with 7 bases matching TRBD2. The junction had 9 bases not matched to a gene; V was cut back by 1 base and J by 6 bases. Germline loops: CDR1 MNHEY, CDR2 SVGAGI. This CDR3 spans 15 amino acids. The CDR3 reads CASSYFSGGSGEQYF. DNA for the CDR3: TGTGCCAGCAGTTACTTTTCCGGCGGGAGTGGCGAGCAGTACTTC.

This chain links TRBV19 with TRBJ1-4; 9 positions match TRBD1. CDR3 size: 14 residues. V lost 6 bases and J lost 5; bases outside the gene matches: 4. Germline V lookup: CDR1 LNHDA, CDR2 SQIVND (reference sequence). The CDR3 protein is CASRTGQGNEKLFF. The CDR3 nucleotides read TGTGCCAGTAGGACGGGACAGGGAAATGAAAAACTGTTTTTT. Supplemented by reference TRBV19 and TRBJ1-4, the full variable domain reads DGGITQSPKYLFRKEGQNVTLSCEQNLNHDAMYWYRQDPGQGLRLIYYSQIVNDFQKGDIAEGYSVSREKKESFPLTVTSAQKNPTAFYLCASRTGQGNEKLFFGSGTQLSVL.

The gene calls are TRBV18 and TRBJ2-5; TRBD1 agrees at 7 bases. Germline loops: CDR1 KGHSH, CDR2 LQKENI. The CDR3 covers 14 residues. The V gene end was trimmed by 6 bases and the J gene end by 0 bases; junction bases not matched to a gene: 4. CDR3 loop: CASSLGQDQETQYF. CDR3 bases: TGTGCCAGCTCTCTTGGACAGGACCAAGAGACCCAGTACTTC.

The CDR3 region is CASSGRGGLEQFF. In DNA form, the CDR3 reads TGTGCCAGCAGTGGGCGGGGGGGCCTTGAGCAGTTCTTC. The chain uses TRBV6-1 and TRBJ2-1; TRBD2 matches at 9 bases. Germline V gene data show CDR1 as MNHNS and CDR2 as SASEGT. The CDR3 length is 13 residues. Trimming took 4 bases from V and 9 from J; bases not matched to a gene: 4.

The V call is TRBV7-2, the J call TRBJ1-2; D is uncertain. The V and J ends lost 7 bases and 2 bases respectively, with 14 bases between them. CDR1 SGHTA and CDR2 FQGNSA come from the germline V gene. The CDR3 is 14 amino acids. The CDR3 DNA is TGTGCCAGCAACCGTTCGCCCGGGAACTATGGCTACACCTTC. It codes for CASNRSPGNYGYTF.

V usage is TRBV5-6 and J usage is TRBJ2-7, with 7 bases fitting TRBD1. This CDR3 has 15 amino acids. V shed 3 bases and J 2 bases; nucleotides not matched to a gene: 8. Germline CDR1 and CDR2: SGHDT and YYEEEE. CDR3 region: CASSYYTGATYEQYF. The CDR3 DNA is TGTGCCAGCAGCTACTACACAGGGGCCACCTACGAGCAGTACTTC.

The chain employs TRBV5-1 and TRBJ1-1, with D possibly matching TRBD1 (6 bases). The CDR3 length is 14 residues. Per germline, CDR1 SGHRS and CDR2 YFSETQ. Trimming took 6 bases from V and 5 from J, leaving 17 bases between them. CDR3 protein: CASTPEGVGTEAFF. Written as DNA, the CDR3 is TGCGCCAGCACCCCCGAGGGGGTCGGTACTGAAGCTTTCTTT.

The chain joins TRBV4-3 to TRBJ1-4; 10 bases match TRBD1. Germline CDR1 reads LGHNA; CDR2 reads YSLEER. Germline trimming cut 1 base from V and 1 base from J; bases unmatched to any gene: 0. This CDR3 region has 16 residues. CDR3 amino acids: CASSQGTGGTNEKLFF. The CDR3 DNA is TGCGCCAGCAGCCAAGGGACAGGGGGAACTAATGAAAAACTGTTTTTT.

This clone was found a few times. V gene TRBV4-3 combines with J gene TRBJ2-1; TRBD2 matches 9 bases. This CDR3 has 17 amino acids. Looked up from germline, CDR1 is LGHNA and CDR2 is YSLEER. V shed 0 bases, J shed 5 bases, and the junction held 8 bases outside the gene matches. CDR3 residues: CASSQDWLRGGDNEQFF. The CDR3 nucleotides are TGCGCCAGCAGCCAAGATTGGTTGCGGGGGGGCGACAATGAGCAGTTCTTC.

The V call is TRBV6-5, the J call TRBJ1-5; 10 bases align to TRBD1. The CDR3 loop spans 15 amino acids. The V gene's germline CDR1 is MNHEY and CDR2 SVGAGI. V dropped 5 bases and J dropped 6; count of bases not matched to a gene: 7. The CDR3 region has the DNA TGTGCCAGCAGTGCGACAGGGGGCGCGGGTCAGCCCCAGCATTTT. Translated, it gives CASSATGGAGQPQHF.

The rearrangement links TRBV6-1 to TRBJ2-3; a possible D gene is TRBD1 (6 bases). Germline V CDR1 and CDR2: MNHNS, SASEGT. This CDR3 has 13 amino acids. Deletions cut 10 bases from V and 5 bases from J, with 16 bases between. CDR3 loop: CATEGGGRDTQYF. CDR3 bases: TGTGCCACCGAAGGGGGTGGGAGAGATACGCAGTATTTT.

V and J are TRBV7-8 and TRBJ2-4; D perhaps matches TRBD1 (6 bases). The CDR3 runs to 13 residues. Between the trimmed V and J ends, which lost 5 bases and 7 bases, there was a span of 12 bases. Germline CDR1 and CDR2: SGHVS and FQNEAQ. The CDR3 DNA reads TGTGCCAGCAGCCCACCGGGACACAACATTCAGTACTTC. Its protein product is CASSPPGHNIQYF.

The gene calls are TRBV19 and TRBJ2-1; D perhaps matches TRBD1 (5 bases). The CDR3 totals 15 residues. The germline V gene encodes CDR1 LNHDA and CDR2 SQIVND (reference sequence). Between the trimmed V and J ends, which lost 3 bases and 1 base, there was a span of 10 bases. CDR3 sequence: CASSMGGASYNEQFF. DNA of the CDR3: TGTGCCAGTAGTATGGGTGGGGCTTCCTACAATGAGCAGTTCTTC.

There are many counts of this clone. The genes are TRBV20-1 and TRBJ1-1, with 7 bases aligning to TRBD1. The CDR3 consists of 10 residues. V was pared by 2 bases and J by 13 bases, with 4 bases of the junction left unmatched. Germline V lookup: CDR1 DFQATT, CDR2 SNEGSKA (reference sequence). Written as DNA, the CDR3 is TGCAGTGCTAGATCAGGGGGACTTTTCTTT. Its translation is CSARSGGLFF.

The rearrangement joins TRBV5-1 to TRBJ2-1; D gene uncertain. With 4 bases removed from V and 5 bases from J, the gap between germline ends came to 10 bases. Germline V CDR1 and CDR2: SGHRS, YFSETQ. The CDR3 is made up of 13 amino acids. CDR3 sequence (DNA): TGCGCCAGCAGCAATAATAATAACAATGAGCAGTTCTTC. It specifies CASSNNNNNEQFF.

The J gene is TRBJ2-3, the V gene TRBV5-1; TRBD2 is a possible D gene (6 bases). This CDR3 contains 16 residues. Trimming cost V 3 bases and J 1 base, with 15 bases left between them. Germline V gives CDR1 SGHRS, CDR2 YFSETQ. In DNA, the CDR3 is TGCGCCAGCAGCTCCTTTAGCGGTCTCGGCACAGATACGCAGTATTTT. Translated, it gives CASSSFSGLGTDTQYF.

V gene TRBV5-5 combines with J gene TRBJ2-7; D not resolved. V dropped 1 base and J dropped 2 bases, with 10 bases sitting between them. The CDR3 contains 14 residues. Germline CDR1 SGHKS, CDR2 YYEKEE (reference sequence). The CDR3 protein is CASSLFRVTYEQYF. CDR3 in DNA: TGTGCCAGCAGCTTGTTCCGAGTTACCTACGAGCAGTACTTC.

The table lists this clone with many counts. The V and J genes are TRBV14 and TRBJ1-1; no firm D call. The CDR3 consists of 14 residues. Trimming removed 1 base from V and 1 base from J, with 7 bases in between. CDR1 is SGHDN and CDR2 is FVKESK in the germline V gene. In nucleotides, the CDR3 is TGTGCCAGCAGCCAAGGACACTCGAACACTGAAGCTTTCTTT. Translated, it gives CASSQGHSNTEAFF.

This chain joins TRBV7-2 and TRBJ2-3; 8 bases are shared with TRBD1. Looked up from germline, CDR1 is SGHTA and CDR2 is FQGNSA. V trimming: 8 bases; J trimming: 2 bases; junction bases outside the gene matches: 6. This CDR3 has 14 amino acids. CDR3 in DNA: TGTGCCAGCGGTCGGACAGGGCCCACAGATACGCAGTATTTT. It encodes CASGRTGPTDTQYF.

The gene calls are TRBV4-2 and TRBJ1-6; D is unresolved. This CDR3 contains 16 residues. The V end was cut by 1 base, the J end by 4 bases, with 11 bases between. Germline V lookup: CDR1 LGHNA, CDR2 YNFKEQ. CDR3 DNA: TGTGCCAGCAGCCAAGTGGGAGGTCAGTATAATTCACCCCTCCACTTT. Protein: CASSQVGGQYNSPLHF.

The gene calls are TRBV5-3 and TRBJ1-5; the match to TRBD1 covers 7 bases. TRBV5-3 is flagged as an ORF with uncertain function. This CDR3 is 15 amino acids long. V dropped 3 bases and J dropped 3; count of bases not matched to a gene: 6. The CDR3 DNA sequence: TGTGCCAGAAGCTACATCGACAGGGACAATCAGCCCCAGCATTTT. Protein product: CARSYIDRDNQPQHF.

The chain combines TRBV2 with TRBJ2-5; D not resolved. V gave up 7 bases and J gave up 4 bases, with 7 bases separating them. Germline assignment: CDR1 SNHLY and CDR2 FYNNEI. This CDR3 has 11 amino acids. The CDR3 bases are TGTGCCAGCACGCTCGGAGAGACCCAGTACTTC. Translation: CASTLGETQYF.

The chain combines TRBV7-9 with TRBJ2-7; D possibly corresponds to TRBD2 (6 bases). Germline lookup yields CDR1 SEHNR and CDR2 FQNEAQ (reference sequence). This CDR3 has 11 amino acids. V was cut by 4 bases and J by 9 bases, with 10 bases left in between. CDR3 region: CASSSSGRQYF. CDR3 coding DNA: TGTGCCAGCAGCTCCTCCGGGAGGCAGTACTTC.

This sequence joins TRBV14 and TRBJ1-2; D is undetermined. V was clipped by 1 base and J by 7 bases, with 10 bases between them. Germline V gene sequence: CDR1 SGHDN, CDR2 FVKESK. The CDR3 covers 13 residues. CDR3 residues: CASSQGWPSGYTF. The CDR3 DNA follows: TGTGCCAGCAGCCAAGGGTGGCCCTCTGGCTACACCTTC. Using reference TRBV14 and TRBJ1-2 for the parts outside the CDR3, the full variable domain is EAGVTQFPSHSVIEKGQTVTLRCDPISGHDNLYWYRRVMGKEIKFLLHFVKESKQDESGMPNNRFLAERTGGTYSTLKVQPAELEDSGVYFCASSQGWPSGYTFGSGTRLTVV.

The chain recombines TRBV4-1 with TRBJ2-3; TRBD2 aligns across 12 bases. The CDR3 covers 17 residues. Germline values: CDR1 MGHRA, CDR2 YSYEKL. J gave up 4 bases and V 2 bases, and 7 bases lay outside the gene matches. The CDR3 region has the DNA TGCGCCAGCAGCCAACCCCGGACTAGCGGGGCGGCAGATACGCAGTATTTT. Its translation is CASSQPRTSGAADTQYF.

The V and J genes are TRBV19 and TRBJ1-2, with a possible D match to TRBD1 (6 bases). Trimming took off 7 bases at V and 4 bases at J, with 22 bases between the two ends. The CDR3 length is 16 residues. The germline V gene has CDR1 LNHDA and CDR2 SQIVND (reference sequence). CDR3 amino acids: CASISKSGTTGYGYTF. The DNA for the CDR3 is TGTGCCAGTATCTCCAAGTCTGGGACAACAGGCTATGGCTACACCTTC.